Sequencing of this T cell receptor beta chain was carried out in a study of blood T cell repertoires in COVID-19. Study-wide background: Samples came from the United States, Italy and Spain, spanning acute and convalescent COVID-19. Nucleic acid was either cDNA or gDNA, and it came from T cells, B-cell-depleted T cells, or PBMCs.

In the source study's methods: The assay estimated nucleated cells by amplifying reference gene primers. Here immunoSEQ multiplex PCR was the method, and the copy in TCRdb shows in-frame clones only, minus some. D and trimming come from the DNA, and the V and J calls and clone size come from that table. The top ten clones hold about 3.1% of a sample with approximately 52,000 clones, roughly 90% of them seen once. Germline values: CDR1 GTSNPN, CDR2 SVGIG (reference sequence). The CDR3 runs to 16 residues. V lost 2 bases and J lost 5, with 20 bases in between. This TCR was recovered from a man aged 45 to 65 with acute or convalescent COVID-19. This chain links TRBV30 with TRBJ2-3; D may be TRBD2 (6 bases). Sequencing was done on a sample of peripheral blood. CDR3 in DNA: TGTGCCTGGAGTTTTGGAGGGGCCCGTGCGGTAGATACGCAGTATTTT. This encodes CAWSFGGARAVDTQYF.